One sample yielded the 16 T cell receptor beta chains listed below, sequenced in a study of CD8 T cells in ankylosing spondylitis. Study-level findings and limits: Among TCR beta sequences, a motif of under ten highly homologous variants appeared characteristic of ankylosing spondylitis blood.

MiXCR, applied by TCRdb to the 5' RACE reads, yields one record per CDR3 protein. The sample shows approximately 150,000 distinct CDR3 sequences, over 15% of them seen only once. Their specific antigens are unknown. Sequenced sample: blood, either unsorted or a sorted T cell fraction (not recorded which). These receptors were collected from a male donor with ankylosing spondylitis.

This clonotype was seen a single time. CDR3 sequence: CASRNAISSNTEAFF. Written as DNA, the CDR3 is TGTGCCAGTAGGAACGCAATTAGTTCGAACACTGAAGCTTTCTTT. This chain joins TRBV19 and TRBJ1-1; D call uncertain. The germline gives CDR1 LNHDA, CDR2 SQIVND (reference sequence). Between the trimmed V and J ends, which lost 6 bases and 1 base, there was a span of 15 bases. The CDR3 extends over 15 amino acids.

CDR3 residues: CASSASGTSGSNEQFF. The CDR3 DNA reads as TGTGCCAGCAGCGCCTCCGGGACTAGCGGGAGTAATGAGCAGTTCTTC. The J gene is TRBJ2-1, the V gene TRBV9, with 14 bases identical to TRBD2. J was trimmed by 7 bases and V by 3 bases; bases with no gene match: 6. The CDR3 consists of 16 residues. Germline V gene lookup returns CDR1 SGDLS and CDR2 YYNGEE. Drawing the rest from reference TRBV9 and TRBJ2-1, the complete variable domain is DSGVTQTPKHLITATGQRVTLRCSPRSGDLSVYWYQQSLDQGLQFLIQYYNGEERAKGNILERFSAQQFPDLHSELNLSSLELGDSALYFCASSASGTSGSNEQFFGPGTRLTVL.

This sequence joins TRBV7-9 and TRBJ1-1; D uncertain. CDR3 size: 16 residues. V lost 0 bases and J lost 6, with 17 bases in between. Germline V lookup: CDR1 SEHNR, CDR2 FQNEAQ (reference sequence). The CDR3 region is CASSLATAAGPSEAFF. The CDR3 region has the DNA TGTGCCAGCAGCTTAGCTACTGCCGCCGGGCCCTCTGAAGCTTTCTTT. The variable domain in full, completed from reference TRBV7-9 and TRBJ1-1, reads DTGVSQNPRHKITKRGQNVTFRCDPISEHNRLYWYRQTLGQGPEFLTYFQNEAQLEKSRLLSDRFSAERPKGSFSTLEIQRTEQGDSAMYLCASSLATAAGPSEAFFGQGTRLTVV.

V gene TRBV5-8 combines with J gene TRBJ2-1; 7 positions agree with TRBD2. The CDR3 contains 17 residues. Germline CDR1 reads SGHTS; CDR2 reads YDEGEE. Unmatched junction bases numbered 6, after V lost 0 bases and J lost 0 bases. The CDR3 is CASSLAMRGSSYNEQFF. In DNA form, the CDR3 reads TGTGCCAGCAGCTTGGCCATGCGGGGGAGCTCCTACAATGAGCAGTTCTTC.

V and J are TRBV24-1 and TRBJ2-1; 9 bases map to TRBD1. The CDR3 loop spans 14 amino acids. CDR1 is KGHDR and CDR2 is SFDVKD in the germline V gene. J was trimmed by 4 bases and V by 4 bases; bases with no gene match: 1. The CDR3 protein is CATSEGQGYNEQFF. The CDR3 DNA reads TGTGCCACCAGTGAAGGACAGGGGTACAATGAGCAGTTCTTC.

The chain joins TRBV7-2 to TRBJ2-5; 7 positions agree with TRBD2. Germline assignment: CDR1 SGHTA and CDR2 FQGNSA. V dropped 5 bases and J dropped 5; count of bases not matched to a gene: 11. This CDR3 spans 15 amino acids. The CDR3 spells CASSGLAGVGETQYF. The CDR3 DNA is TGTGCCAGCAGCGGATTGGCGGGAGTCGGGGAGACCCAGTACTTC.

Within the sample, this clonotype is medium-sized (0.01 to 0.1%). The J gene is TRBJ1-5, the V gene TRBV9; 10 bases agree with TRBD1. The germline CDR1 and CDR2 sequences are SGDLS and YYNGEE. Unmatched junction bases numbered 0, after V lost 0 bases and J lost 6 bases. This CDR3 has 14 residues. CDR3 bases: TGTGCCAGCAGCGTAGGGACAGGGGGTCAGCCCCAGCATTTT. Translated, it gives CASSVGTGGQPQHF. Full variable domain (outside the CDR3, taken from reference TRBV9 and TRBJ1-5): DSGVTQTPKHLITATGQRVTLRCSPRSGDLSVYWYQQSLDQGLQFLIQYYNGEERAKGNILERFSAQQFPDLHSELNLSSLELGDSALYFCASSVGTGGQPQHFGDGTRLSIL.

This clonotype was observed a handful of times. The chain is built from TRBV12-5 and TRBJ2-1; 13 nucleotides match TRBD2. V lost 4 bases, J lost 9 bases, and 15 bases stayed unmatched. This CDR3 spans 18 amino acids. Germline V lookup: CDR1 LGHNT, CDR2 FRNRAP. As DNA, the CDR3 is TGTGCTAGTGGTTCCCCCTCGGGACTAGCGGGACACTCCGTTGAGCAGTTCTTC. This gives the protein CASGSPSGLAGHSVEQFF. Together with reference TRBV12-5 and TRBJ2-1, the CDR3 gives the full variable domain: DARVTQTPRHKVTEMGQEVTMRCQPILGHNTVFWYRQTMMQGLELLAYFRNRAPLDDSGMPKDRFSAEMPDATLATLKIQPSEPRDSAVYFCASGSPSGLAGHSVEQFFGPGTRLTVL.

The chain joins TRBV7-9 to TRBJ2-3, with D perhaps TRBD2 (6 bases). This CDR3 has 15 residues. Germline values: CDR1 SEHNR, CDR2 FQNEAQ (reference sequence). V dropped 5 bases and J dropped 5 bases, with 17 bases sitting between them. The CDR3 sequence: CASSPRELIVDTQYF. The CDR3 nucleotides are TGTGCCAGCAGCCCCCGGGAGTTAATAGTAGATACGCAGTATTTT.

A few counts support this clonotype. This CDR3 is CASSDGLAGGNTGELFF. The CDR3 DNA sequence: TGTGCCAGCAGCGACGGACTAGCGGGAGGGAACACCGGGGAGCTGTTTTTT. The chain joins TRBV9 to TRBJ2-2; 14 nucleotides line up with TRBD2. The CDR3 covers 17 residues. Losses at the gene ends were 3 bases for V and 1 base for J; bases not matched to a gene: 2. Germline CDR1 and CDR2: SGDLS and YYNGEE.

This clonotype came up a few times. The V call is TRBV10-3, the J call TRBJ1-4; tentatively, D is TRBD1 (6 bases). The CDR3 is made up of 13 amino acids. Germline lookup yields CDR1 ENHRY and CDR2 SYGVKD. Trimming stripped 3 bases from V and 7 bases from J, with 9 bases between. CDR3 residues: CAISDQQGEKLFF. The CDR3 DNA is TGTGCCATCAGTGACCAACAGGGTGAAAAACTGTTTTTT.

V and J are TRBV5-1 and TRBJ2-7; maybe TRBD2 (6 bases). V was cut by 0 bases and J by 3 bases, with 10 bases left in between. CDR1 is SGHRS, CDR2 YFSETQ, per germline. The CDR3 is made up of 14 amino acids. The CDR3 loop is CASSLAPGVYEQYF. CDR3 nucleotides: TGCGCCAGCAGCTTGGCCCCGGGAGTCTACGAGCAGTACTTC.

This clonotype has only a few counts. The V and J genes are TRBV7-3 and TRBJ2-1; 7 nucleotides match TRBD2. The V gene end was trimmed by 5 bases and the J gene end by 9 bases; junction bases not matched to a gene: 13. The germline V gene encodes CDR1 SGHTA and CDR2 FQGTGA. The CDR3 has 15 residues. The CDR3 is CASSATSGLGSEQFF. Written as DNA, the CDR3 is TGTGCCAGCAGCGCCACTAGTGGACTAGGGAGTGAGCAGTTCTTC.

A few counts support this clonotype. V usage is TRBV9 and J usage is TRBJ2-1; 7 nucleotides line up with TRBD2. V shed 5 bases and J 8 bases; nucleotides not matched to a gene: 13. CDR1 is SGDLS and CDR2 is YYNGEE in the germline V gene. CDR3 length: 15 amino acids. The CDR3 reads CASRSLAGVGDEQFF. The DNA of the CDR3 is TGTGCCAGCAGATCCCTGGCGGGAGTGGGCGATGAGCAGTTCTTC.

This clonotype was picked up many times. The chain links TRBV29-1 to TRBJ2-7, with D hard to call. The length of the CDR3 is 11 residues. CDR1 and CDR2 (germline): SQVTM, ANQGSEA. V shed 7 bases and J shed 6 bases, with 13 bases lying between them. The CDR3 coding sequence is TGCAGCGGTACGTCCTTGGGCGAGCAGTACTTC. It translates to CSGTSLGEQYF.

V is TRBV11-3 and J is TRBJ1-2, with D perhaps matching TRBD1 (5 bases). The CDR3 has 13 amino acids. Germline V gene sequence: CDR1 SGHNT, CDR2 YENEEA. Trimming took off 2 bases at V and 2 bases at J, with 6 bases between the two ends. The CDR3 sequence is CASSLWGNYGYTF. CDR3 bases: TGTGCCAGCAGCTTATGGGGGAACTATGGCTACACCTTC.